These 26 T cell receptor beta chains came from one sample sequenced in a study of OX40 agonist ivuxolimab in advanced cancers. Sequencing was performed with immunoSEQ multiplex PCR; in TCRdb, only in-frame clones are kept and a portion is missing. The data hold 55,000 to 80,000 clones, with under 95% observed a single time. This specimen consisted of CD4+ or CD8+ T cells sorted from blood, obtained in a trial of the OX40 agonist ivuxolimab. All receptors come from an adult with an advanced solid tumor such as melanoma, head and neck, liver or kidney cancer.

The V call is TRBV6-4, the J call TRBJ1-2; tentatively, D is TRBD1 (6 bases). CDR1 is MRHNA, CDR2 SNTAGT, per germline. This CDR3 has 14 residues. V was trimmed by 5 bases and J by 4 bases, leaving 14 bases between them. The CDR3 loop is CASSREAGVYGYTF. The DNA of the CDR3 is TGTGCCAGCAGTCGGGAGGCAGGGGTCTATGGCTACACCTTC.

The J gene is TRBJ2-7, the V gene TRBV7-8; D is unresolved. CDR3 size: 11 residues. Per germline, CDR1 SGHVS and CDR2 FQNEAQ. Trimming removed 4 bases at V and 7 bases at J, with 8 bases between. The CDR3: CASSSPQEQYF. As DNA, the CDR3 is TGTGCCAGCAGCTCCCCTCAGGAGCAGTACTTC.

The J gene is TRBJ2-7, the V gene TRBV5-1; 7 nucleotides align to TRBD1. The CDR3 extends over 15 amino acids. After removal of 1 base from V and 3 bases from J, the junction contained 7 bases not matched to a gene. In germline, CDR1 is SGHRS, CDR2 YFSETQ. The CDR3 nucleotides are TGCGCCAGCAGCTTGTTGGGGGACAGTTTCTACGAGCAGTACTTC. It translates to CASSLLGDSFYEQYF.

In this sample, this clone turned up a few times. The chain uses TRBV7-9 and TRBJ1-5; no reliable D call. Germline V gives CDR1 SEHNR, CDR2 FQNEAQ (reference sequence). This CDR3 region has 14 residues. Trimming left V 5 bases short and J 0 bases short, with 8 bases between. The CDR3 nucleotides read TGTGCCAGCAGCCTGGAGGCTAGCAATCAGCCCCAGCATTTT. Its translation: CASSLEASNQPQHF.

The rearrangement links TRBV28 to TRBJ1-1, with 7 bases lining up with TRBD1. From germline, CDR1 is MDHEN and CDR2 SYDVKM. CDR3 length: 14 residues. V was clipped by 4 bases and J by 4 bases; unmatched bases: 6. CDR3 loop: CASSSWTGLTEAFF. The CDR3 coding sequence is TGTGCCAGCAGTTCCTGGACAGGTCTCACTGAAGCTTTCTTT.

The CDR3 DNA reads TGTGCCAGCAGCCAGGCCGGATTCCCCCAGTACTTC. This sequence encodes CASSQAGFPQYF. The rearrangement uses TRBV14 and TRBJ2-5; D not certain. The CDR3 runs to 12 residues. CDR1 and CDR2 from the germline V gene are SGHDN and FVKESK. V lost 3 bases and J lost 9, with 11 bases in between.

The genes are TRBV6-1 and TRBJ2-1; perhaps TRBD1 as D (6 bases). The V and J ends lost 8 bases and 3 bases respectively, with 8 bases between them. Germline-derived CDR1 and CDR2 are MNHNS and SASEGT. This CDR3 is 12 amino acids long. CDR3 coding DNA: TGTGCCAGCGGACAGTACTACAATGAGCAGTTCTTC. Translation: CASGQYYNEQFF.

This clone occurred once. This chain links TRBV27 with TRBJ1-1, with 9 nucleotides matching TRBD1. The J segment lost 1 base and the V segment lost 8 bases, leaving 2 bases of the junction unmatched. There are 13 residues in the CDR3. Looked up from germline, CDR1 is MNHEY and CDR2 is SMNVEV (reference sequence). The CDR3 is CASRGQGNTEAFF. CDR3 DNA sequence: TGTGCCAGCCGGGGACAGGGGAACACTGAAGCTTTCTTT.

This chain connects TRBV28 to TRBJ2-1; TRBD2 agrees at 8 bases. The V gene end was trimmed by 4 bases and the J gene end by 8 bases; junction bases not matched to a gene: 10. The germline gives CDR1 MDHEN, CDR2 SYDVKM. This CDR3 has 15 residues. The CDR3 region has the DNA TGTGCCAGCAGTTCGGGGGCAGCTAGCGGGTATGAGCAGTTCTTC. This codes for CASSSGAASGYEQFF.

The chain links TRBV5-1 to TRBJ2-2; D unclear. Trimming shortened V by 3 bases and J by 6 bases, and 9 bases separated the two germline ends. This CDR3 comprises 13 residues. Looked up from germline, CDR1 is SGHRS and CDR2 is YFSETQ. CDR3 region: CASSYDGAGELFF. As DNA, the CDR3 is TGCGCCAGCAGCTATGACGGTGCCGGGGAGCTGTTTTTT. The full variable domain, completed using reference TRBV5-1 and TRBJ2-2, is KAGVTQTPRYLIKTRGQQVTLSCSPISGHRSVSWYQQTPGQGLQFLFEYFSETQRNKGNFPGRFSGRQFSNSRSEMNVSTLELGDSALYLCASSYDGAGELFFGEGSRLTVL.

This clone showed up just a few times. The rearrangement links TRBV30 to TRBJ2-1; D ambiguous. The germline CDR1 and CDR2 sequences are GTSNPN and SVGIG (reference sequence). Deletions cut 6 bases from V and 0 bases from J, with 9 bases between. The CDR3 covers 13 residues. The CDR3 nucleotides read TGTGCCTGCCGGGCCCCCTCCTACAATGAGCAGTTCTTC. This encodes CACRAPSYNEQFF.

The chain employs TRBV2 and TRBJ1-5, with D possibly being TRBD1 (5 bases). This CDR3 is built from 13 residues. V was cut by 3 bases and J by 9 bases, with 12 bases left in between. Germline values: CDR1 SNHLY, CDR2 FYNNEI. CDR3 nucleotides: TGTGCCAGCAGTGACATGGGGGTACGGCCCCAGCATTTT. This gives the protein CASSDMGVRPQHF.

The chain combines TRBV27 with TRBJ2-6, with 9 bases matching TRBD1. The V segment lost 2 bases and the J segment 5 bases; nucleotides outside the gene matches: 10. The CDR3 sequence is 18 residues long. Germline CDR1 reads MNHEY; CDR2 reads SMNVEV (reference sequence). As DNA, the CDR3 is TGTGCCAGCAGTTTACATACCGGGACAGGGTTGAGGGCCAACGTCCTGACTTTC. Protein sequence: CASSLHTGTGLRANVLTF.

The chain carries TRBV7-3 and TRBJ1-1; D perhaps matches TRBD1 (5 bases). The V end was cut by 5 bases, the J end by 10 bases, with 17 bases between. The germline CDR1 and CDR2 sequences are SGHTA and FQGTGA. This CDR3 is built from 13 residues. The CDR3 protein is CASSRGTLETAFF. For the CDR3, the DNA is TGTGCCAGCAGCAGAGGGACGCTAGAAACAGCTTTCTTT.

CDR3 sequence reads: CASSCEERELTGELFF. Here the CDR3 DNA reads TGTGCCAGCAGCTGTGAAGAGCGGGAGTTAACCGGGGAGCTGTTTTTT. The chain uses TRBV12-1 and TRBJ2-2; the table gives TRBD2 as D, unverified against the DNA. TRBV12-1 is deemed a pseudogene. The CDR3 spans 16 residues.

J is TRBJ1-3 and V is TRBV7-9; 7 positions match TRBD1. This CDR3 contains 15 residues. Per germline, CDR1 SEHNR and CDR2 FQNEAQ (reference sequence). V was pared by 8 bases and J by 2 bases, with 9 bases of the junction left unmatched. The CDR3 nucleotides are TGTGCCAGCTCGGGACAGCGGCAAGCTGGAAACACCATATATTTT. Translated, it gives CASSGQRQAGNTIYF.

This clone was recorded only once. The rearrangement joins TRBV6-6 to TRBJ2-1; the D gene is possibly TRBD2 (5 bases). V lost 6 bases to trimming and J lost 7 bases, with 13 bases between them. The CDR3 totals 13 residues. CDR1 is MNHNY and CDR2 is SVGAGI in the germline V gene (reference sequence). CDR3 loop: CASRDSAENEQFF. The CDR3, as DNA: TGTGCCAGCAGGGACTCGGCGGAAAATGAGCAGTTCTTC.

V gene TRBV2 combines with J gene TRBJ2-2; possible D gene TRBD1, 5 bases. The V gene's germline CDR1 is SNHLY and CDR2 FYNNEI. The CDR3 has 14 residues. V lost 7 bases to trimming and J lost 1 base, with 10 bases between them. In DNA form, the CDR3 reads TGTGCCAGCAAGGACCAGGGGAACACCGGGGAGCTGTTTTTT. Protein product: CASKDQGNTGELFF.

The V gene is TRBV2, the J gene TRBJ2-5; D possibly corresponds to TRBD2 (6 bases). Trimming took off 10 bases at V and 2 bases at J, with 17 bases between the two ends. The CDR3 is made up of 14 amino acids. CDR1 SNHLY and CDR2 FYNNEI come from the germline V gene. CDR3 nucleotide sequence: TGTGCCAAGTCAGGGCGGGACCAACAAGAGACCCAGTACTTC. Translation gives CAKSGRDQQETQYF. The full variable domain, rest sourced from reference TRBV2 and TRBJ2-5, is EPEVTQTPSHQVTQMGQEVILRCVPISNHLYFYWYRQILGQKVEFLVSFYNNEISEKSEIFDDQFSVERPDGSNFTLKIRSTKLEDSAMYFCAKSGRDQQETQYFGPGTRLLVL.

J is TRBJ2-4 and V is TRBV6-1; the D is unclear. V lost 3 bases and J 8 bases, leaving 17 bases between the germline ends. This CDR3 comprises 15 residues. The germline gives CDR1 MNHNS, CDR2 SASEGT. CDR3 nucleotides: TGTGCCAGCAGTGATGCCGTTGATTCGAGTGACATTCAGTACTTC. Amino acids: CASSDAVDSSDIQYF.

The CDR3 sequence: CASSQAGTDTDTQYF. The CDR3 DNA reads TGTGCCAGCAGCCAAGCCGGGACGGACACAGATACGCAGTATTTT. This rearrangement joins TRBV4-2 to TRBJ2-3; perhaps D is TRBD1 or TRBD2 (5 bases each). Germline assignment: CDR1 LGHNA and CDR2 YNFKEQ. Trimming removed 1 base from V and 2 bases from J, with 10 bases in between. CDR3 size: 15 residues.

The rearrangement uses TRBV19 and TRBJ1-2; 7 nucleotides match TRBD1. The germline V gene has CDR1 LNHDA and CDR2 SQIVND (reference sequence). The CDR3 spans 13 residues. V gave up 9 bases and J gave up 7 bases; unmatched junction bases: 11. Here the CDR3 DNA reads TGTGCCAGCGGGGAGGGGGCTCTTGGTGGCTACACCTTC. Its protein is CASGEGALGGYTF.

The chain employs TRBV2 and TRBJ1-6; the D is unclear. Germline V gene sequence: CDR1 SNHLY, CDR2 FYNNEI. The CDR3 contains 15 residues. Trimming removed 4 bases at V and 7 bases at J, with 14 bases between. The CDR3 DNA reads TGTGCCAGCAGTGCCGGTCCTGCGGGGAATTCACCCCTCCACTTT. This gives the protein CASSAGPAGNSPLHF.

This clone has just one count. V and J are TRBV11-2 and TRBJ1-1, with D hard to call. The CDR3 runs to 14 residues. V dropped 5 bases and J dropped 1 base, with 11 bases sitting between them. The V gene's germline CDR1 is SGHAT and CDR2 FQNNGV. The CDR3 sequence is CASSLTLQNTEAFF. As DNA, the CDR3 is TGTGCCAGCAGCCTGACACTGCAGAACACTGAAGCTTTCTTT.

J is TRBJ2-2 and V is TRBV11-3; D uncertain. The V gene's germline CDR1 is SGHNT and CDR2 YENEEA. The CDR3 spans 12 residues. Trimming took off 9 bases at V and 6 bases at J, with 11 bases between the two ends. The CDR3 DNA follows: TGTGCCAGTAGGGATGAGGCCGGGGAGCTGTTTTTT. This codes for CASRDEAGELFF.

This chain connects TRBV5-8 to TRBJ2-1; 11 bases line up with TRBD2. Germline CDR1 reads SGHTS; CDR2 reads YDEGEE. After removal of 5 bases from V and 0 bases from J, the junction contained 7 bases not matched to a gene. The CDR3 is 17 amino acids. The CDR3 DNA reads TGTGCCAGCAGAGTTACTAGCGGGAGCCTCTCCTACAATGAGCAGTTCTTC. Residues: CASRVTSGSLSYNEQFF.